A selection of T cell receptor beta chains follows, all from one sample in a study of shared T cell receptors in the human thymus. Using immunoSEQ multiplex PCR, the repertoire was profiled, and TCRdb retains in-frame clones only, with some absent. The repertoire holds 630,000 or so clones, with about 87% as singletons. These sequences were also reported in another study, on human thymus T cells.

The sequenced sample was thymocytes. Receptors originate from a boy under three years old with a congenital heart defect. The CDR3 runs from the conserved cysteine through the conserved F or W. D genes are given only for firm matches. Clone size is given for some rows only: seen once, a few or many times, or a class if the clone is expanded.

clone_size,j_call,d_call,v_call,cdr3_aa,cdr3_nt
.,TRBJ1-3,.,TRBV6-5,CASSYNSGAGNTIYF,TGTGCCAGCAGTTATAATTCCGGGGCTGGAAACACCATATATTTT
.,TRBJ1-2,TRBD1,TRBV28,CASSLRPRGQVLPYGYTF,TGTGCCAGCAGTTTAAGACCGAGAGGACAGGTGCTCCCGTATGGCTACACCTTC
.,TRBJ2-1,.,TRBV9,CASSVAVGGHYNEQFF,TGTGCCAGCAGCGTAGCCGTGGGGGGTCACTACAATGAGCAGTTCTTC
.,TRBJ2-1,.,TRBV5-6,CASSLYREYNEQFF,TGTGCCAGCAGCTTGTACCGAGAGTACAATGAGCAGTTCTTC
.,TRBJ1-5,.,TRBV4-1,CASSQGARRSNQPQHF,TGCGCCAGCAGCCAAGGGGCCCGCAGAAGCAATCAGCCCCAGCATTTT
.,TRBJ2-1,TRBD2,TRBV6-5,CASSYSGLAGDNEQFF,TGTGCCAGCAGTTACTCGGGTCTAGCGGGAGACAATGAGCAGTTCTTC
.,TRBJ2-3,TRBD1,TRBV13,CASSRITGENADTQYF,TGTGCCAGCAGCCGGATAACAGGGGAAAATGCAGATACGCAGTATTTT
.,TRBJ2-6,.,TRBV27,CASSFTGANVLTF,TGTGCCAGCAGTTTTACTGGGGCCAACGTCCTGACTTTC
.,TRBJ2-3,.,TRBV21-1,CASSKKDRAADTQYF,TGTGCCAGCAGCAAAAAGGACAGGGCAGCAGATACGCAGTATTTT
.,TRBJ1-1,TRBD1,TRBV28,CASSNLEQGAVGLREPEAFF,TGTGCCAGCAGTAATTTGGAGCAGGGGGCGGTGGGGTTACGGGAACCTGAAGCTTTCTTT
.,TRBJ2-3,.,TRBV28,CASSFWTRPFSTDTQYF,TGTGCCAGCAGTTTTTGGACAAGACCATTTAGCACAGATACGCAGTATTTT
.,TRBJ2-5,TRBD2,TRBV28,CASSWGGRRRLQETQYF,TGTGCCAGCAGTTGGGGGGGGAGGCGAAGGCTTCAAGAGACCCAGTACTTC
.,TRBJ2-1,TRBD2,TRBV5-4,CASSLVFGTSGGGRGDEQFF,TGTGCCAGCAGCTTGGTCTTCGGGACTAGCGGGGGGGGAAGAGGGGATGAGCAGTTCTTC
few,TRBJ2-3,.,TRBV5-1,CASSPGQYLTQYF,TGCGCCAGCAGCCCTGGACAGTATCTTACGCAGTATTTT
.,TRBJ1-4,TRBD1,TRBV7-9,CASSLRQGEVLKNEKLFF,TGTGCCAGCAGCTTAAGGCAGGGGGAAGTTTTGAAGAATGAAAAACTGTTTTTT
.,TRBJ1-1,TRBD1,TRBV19,CASSPHLAGTGTTEAFF,TGTGCCAGTAGTCCGCACCTCGCCGGGACAGGGACCACTGAAGCTTTCTTT
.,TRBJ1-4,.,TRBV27,CASRQSTNEKLFF,TGTGCCAGCAGACAGTCAACTAATGAAAAACTGTTTTTT
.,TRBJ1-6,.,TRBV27,CASSPSGSRGSPLHF,TGTGCCAGCAGTCCATCCGGGAGTCGGGGTTCACCCCTCCACTTT
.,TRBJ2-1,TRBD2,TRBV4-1,CASSQVPSGRALLYYNEQFF,TGCGCCAGCAGCCAAGTCCCTAGCGGGAGGGCCTTACTATACTACAATGAGCAGTTCTTC
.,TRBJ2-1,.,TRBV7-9,CASSLKAGTHNEQFF,TGTGCCAGCAGCTTAAAGGCGGGAACACACAATGAGCAGTTCTTC
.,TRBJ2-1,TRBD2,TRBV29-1,CSHILPGLVYNEQFF,TGCAGCCACATCCTTCCGGGACTAGTCTACAATGAGCAGTTCTTC
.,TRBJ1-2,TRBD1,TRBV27,CASSPGQDGYTF,TGTGCCAGCAGTCCCGGACAGGATGGCTACACCTTC
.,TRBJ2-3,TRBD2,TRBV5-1,CASSNPETSGGYTSTDTQYF,TGCGCCAGCAGCAACCCCGAGACTAGCGGGGGGTATACGAGCACAGATACGCAGTATTTT
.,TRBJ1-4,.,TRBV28,CASRRNREVGEKLFF,TGTGCCAGCAGGCGAAACAGGGAAGTTGGTGAAAAACTGTTTTTT
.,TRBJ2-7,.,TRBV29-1,CSVSYGTVWSSYEQYF,TGCAGCGTTTCTTACGGTACGGTCTGGAGCTCCTACGAGCAGTACTTC
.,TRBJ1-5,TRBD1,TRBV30,CAWSLFSHGTGHQPQHF,TGTGCCTGGAGTCTATTCAGTCACGGGACAGGTCATCAGCCCCAGCATTTT
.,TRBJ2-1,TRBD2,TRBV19,CASSILGEGLPDEQFF,TGTGCCAGTAGTATACTTGGGGAGGGGCTCCCCGATGAGCAGTTCTTC
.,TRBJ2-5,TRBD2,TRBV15,CATSRDRARGSPRETQYF,TGTGCCACCAGCAGAGATCGGGCGCGCGGGAGCCCGAGAGAGACCCAGTACTTC
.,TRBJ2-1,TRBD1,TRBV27,CASSLSKGALYNEQFF,TGTGCCAGCAGTTTATCGAAGGGGGCCCTCTACAATGAGCAGTTCTTC
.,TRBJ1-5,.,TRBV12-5,CASSPRQLERPQHF,TGTGCTAGCTCCCCAAGACAGTTAGAGCGGCCCCAGCATTTT
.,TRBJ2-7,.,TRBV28,CASSVVPSEQYF,TGTGCCAGCAGCGTCGTCCCCTCCGAGCAGTACTTC
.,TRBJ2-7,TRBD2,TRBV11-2,CASKWSWGGEQYF,TGTGCCAGCAAGTGGAGTTGGGGGGGTGAGCAGTACTTC
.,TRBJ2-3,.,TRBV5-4,CASSVIRGSSTDTQYF,TGTGCCAGCAGCGTGATACGGGGGTCTAGCACAGATACGCAGTATTTT
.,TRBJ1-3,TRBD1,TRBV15,CATSRTGWGNTIYF,TGTGCCACCAGCCGGACAGGGTGGGGAAACACCATATATTTT
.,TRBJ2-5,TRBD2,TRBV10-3,CAISESTGLAGQETQYF,TGTGCCATCAGTGAGTCCACAGGACTAGCGGGTCAAGAGACCCAGTACTTC